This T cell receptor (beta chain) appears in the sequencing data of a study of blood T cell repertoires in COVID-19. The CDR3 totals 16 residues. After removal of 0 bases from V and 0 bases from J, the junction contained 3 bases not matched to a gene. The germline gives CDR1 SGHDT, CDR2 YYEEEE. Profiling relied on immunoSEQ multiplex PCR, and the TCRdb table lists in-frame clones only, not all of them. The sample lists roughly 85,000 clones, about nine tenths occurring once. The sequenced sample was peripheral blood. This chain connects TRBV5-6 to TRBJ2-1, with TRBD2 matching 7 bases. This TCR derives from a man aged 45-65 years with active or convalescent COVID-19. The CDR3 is CASSLEAGFSYNEQFF. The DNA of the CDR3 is TGTGCCAGCAGCTTGGAAGCGGGGTTCTCCTACAATGAGCAGTTCTTC.